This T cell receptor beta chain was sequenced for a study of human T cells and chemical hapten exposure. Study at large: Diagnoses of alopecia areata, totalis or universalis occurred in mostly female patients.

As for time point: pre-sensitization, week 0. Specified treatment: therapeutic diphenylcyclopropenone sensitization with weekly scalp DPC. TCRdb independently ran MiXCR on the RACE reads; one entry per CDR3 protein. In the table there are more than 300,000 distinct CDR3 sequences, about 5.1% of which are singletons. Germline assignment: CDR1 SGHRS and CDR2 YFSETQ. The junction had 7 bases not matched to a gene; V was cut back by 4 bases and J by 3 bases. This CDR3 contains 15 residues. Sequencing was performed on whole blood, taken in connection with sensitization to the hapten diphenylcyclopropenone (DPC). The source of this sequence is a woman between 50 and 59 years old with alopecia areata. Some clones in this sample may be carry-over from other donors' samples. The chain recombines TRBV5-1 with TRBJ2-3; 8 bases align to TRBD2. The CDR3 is CASSLDGRVTDTQYF. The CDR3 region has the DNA TGCGCCAGCAGCCTGGACGGGAGGGTAACAGATACGCAGTATTTT.